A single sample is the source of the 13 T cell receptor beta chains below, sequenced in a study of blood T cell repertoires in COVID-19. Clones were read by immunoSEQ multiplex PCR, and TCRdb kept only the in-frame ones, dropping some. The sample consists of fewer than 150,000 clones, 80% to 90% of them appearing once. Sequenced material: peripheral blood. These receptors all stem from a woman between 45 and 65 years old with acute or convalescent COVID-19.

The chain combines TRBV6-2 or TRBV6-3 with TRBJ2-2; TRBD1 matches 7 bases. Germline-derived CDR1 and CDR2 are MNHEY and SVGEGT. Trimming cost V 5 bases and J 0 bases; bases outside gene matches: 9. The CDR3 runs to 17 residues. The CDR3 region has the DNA TGTGCCAGCAGTGATATACAGGGGCCGGCGAACACCGGGGAGCTGTTTTTT. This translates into CASSDIQGPANTGELFF.

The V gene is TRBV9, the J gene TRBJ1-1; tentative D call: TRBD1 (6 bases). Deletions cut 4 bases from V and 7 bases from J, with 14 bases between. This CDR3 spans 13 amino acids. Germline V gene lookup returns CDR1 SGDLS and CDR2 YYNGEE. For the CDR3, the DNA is TGTGCCAGCAGCTTAAGGACAGAAGGTGAAGCTTTCTTT. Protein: CASSLRTEGEAFF.

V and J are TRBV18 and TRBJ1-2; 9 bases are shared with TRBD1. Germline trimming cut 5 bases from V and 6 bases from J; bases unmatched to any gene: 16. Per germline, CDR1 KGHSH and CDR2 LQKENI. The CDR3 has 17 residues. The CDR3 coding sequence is TGTGCCAGCTCAGGAGGAACAGGGGGCGCAGTAGGAGATGGCTACACCTTC. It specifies CASSGGTGGAVGDGYTF.

In DNA, the CDR3 is TGCGCCAGTAGCCGCGGCGGAGATACGCAGTATTTT. Its translation is CASSRGGDTQYF. The chain employs TRBV10-1 and TRBJ2-3; D is undetermined. V was shortened by 9 bases and J by 5 bases, with 12 bases between the two germline ends. This CDR3 region has 12 residues. Per germline, CDR1 WNHNN and CDR2 SYGVQD (reference sequence).

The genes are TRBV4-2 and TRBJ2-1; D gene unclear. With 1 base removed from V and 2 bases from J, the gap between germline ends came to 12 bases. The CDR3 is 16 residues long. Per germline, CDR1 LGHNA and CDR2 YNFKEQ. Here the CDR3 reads CASSQVGLRTYNEQFF. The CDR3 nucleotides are TGTGCCAGCAGCCAAGTGGGCCTCAGGACCTACAATGAGCAGTTCTTC.

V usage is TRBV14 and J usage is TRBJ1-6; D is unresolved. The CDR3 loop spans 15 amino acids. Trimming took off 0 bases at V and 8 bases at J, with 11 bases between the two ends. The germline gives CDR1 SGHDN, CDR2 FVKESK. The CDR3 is CASSQDTGFDSPLHF. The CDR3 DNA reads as TGTGCCAGCAGCCAAGACACGGGGTTTGATTCACCCCTCCACTTT.

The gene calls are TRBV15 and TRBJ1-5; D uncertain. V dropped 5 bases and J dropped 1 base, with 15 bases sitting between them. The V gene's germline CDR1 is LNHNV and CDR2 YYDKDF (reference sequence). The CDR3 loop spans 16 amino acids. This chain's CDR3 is CATSDVDTLSNQPQHF. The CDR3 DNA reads TGTGCCACCAGCGATGTAGACACGTTGAGCAATCAGCCCCAGCATTTT.

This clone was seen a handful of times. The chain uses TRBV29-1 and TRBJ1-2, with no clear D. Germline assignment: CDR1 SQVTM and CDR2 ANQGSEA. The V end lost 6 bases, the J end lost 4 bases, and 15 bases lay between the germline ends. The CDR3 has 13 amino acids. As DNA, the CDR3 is TGCAGCGTGGCCCTTGGGGAGGGCTATGGCTACACCTTC. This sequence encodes CSVALGEGYGYTF.

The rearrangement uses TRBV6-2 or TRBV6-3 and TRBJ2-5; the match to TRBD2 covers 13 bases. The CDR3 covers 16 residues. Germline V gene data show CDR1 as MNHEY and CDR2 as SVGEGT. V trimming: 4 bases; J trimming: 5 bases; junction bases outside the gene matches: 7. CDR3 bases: TGTGCCAGCAGTTCCGGACTAGCGGGAGTTGTCGAGACCCAGTACTTC. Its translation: CASSSGLAGVVETQYF.

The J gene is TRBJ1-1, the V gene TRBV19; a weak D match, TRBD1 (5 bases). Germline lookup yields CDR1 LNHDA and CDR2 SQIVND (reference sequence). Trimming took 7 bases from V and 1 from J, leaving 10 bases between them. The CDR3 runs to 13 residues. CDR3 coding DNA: TGTGCCAGTACCCTACAGGAGAACACTGAAGCTTTCTTT. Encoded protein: CASTLQENTEAFF.

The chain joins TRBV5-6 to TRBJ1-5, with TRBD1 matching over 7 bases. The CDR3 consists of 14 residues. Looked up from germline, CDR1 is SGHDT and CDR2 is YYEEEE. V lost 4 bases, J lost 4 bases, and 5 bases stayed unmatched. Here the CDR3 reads CASSTGTANQPQHF. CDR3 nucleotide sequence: TGTGCCAGCAGCACCGGGACAGCTAATCAGCCCCAGCATTTT.

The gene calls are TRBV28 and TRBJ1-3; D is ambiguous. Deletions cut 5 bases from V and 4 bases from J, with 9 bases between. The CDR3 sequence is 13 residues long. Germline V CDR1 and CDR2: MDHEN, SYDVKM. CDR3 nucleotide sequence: TGTGCCAGCAGTCCCCAGAAAGGAAACACCATATATTTT. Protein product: CASSPQKGNTIYF. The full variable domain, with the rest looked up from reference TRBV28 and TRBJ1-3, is DVKVTQSSRYLVKRTGEKVFLECVQDMDHENMFWYRQDPGLGLRLIYFSYDVKMKEKGDIPEGYSVSREKKERFSLILESASTNQTSMYLCASSPQKGNTIYFGEGSWLTVV.

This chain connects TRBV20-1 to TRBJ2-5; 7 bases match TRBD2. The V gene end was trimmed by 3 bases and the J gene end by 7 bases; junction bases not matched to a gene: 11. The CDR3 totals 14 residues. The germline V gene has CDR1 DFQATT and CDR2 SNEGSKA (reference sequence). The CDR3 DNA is TGCAGTGCTAGTTCCGGGGGGTCTGCCACGACCCAGTACTTC. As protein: CSASSGGSATTQYF.